This TCR beta chain is from a study of blood T cell repertoires in COVID-19. At the level of the study: Acute and convalescent COVID-19 samples came from the United States, Italy and Spain. PBMCs, B-cell-depleted T cells, or T cells provided the cDNA or gDNA that made up the material.

Source study methods: Cell counts per sample came from amplifying reference gene primers. Assay used: immunoSEQ multiplex PCR; TCRdb lists only in-frame clones, some missing. The V and J calls and the clone size are those of that table, but D and trimming were determined from the DNA. Of tens of thousands of clones in the sample, around 90% were seen once. This CDR3 has 14 amino acids. The V gene end was trimmed by 5 bases and the J gene end by 7 bases; junction bases not matched to a gene: 7. From germline, CDR1 is SGHVS and CDR2 FQNEAQ. The sample consisted of peripheral blood. The chain couples TRBV7-8 to TRBJ1-4; 7 nucleotides align to TRBD1. This clonotype was obtained from a human donor with active COVID-19. The donor label of this sample is uncertain. The CDR3 region is CASSPRQGPEKLFF. The CDR3 DNA sequence: TGTGCCAGCAGCCCACGACAGGGCCCTGAAAAACTGTTTTTT. Using reference TRBV7-8 and TRBJ1-4 for the parts outside the CDR3, the full variable domain is GAGVSQSPRYKVAKRGQDVALRCDPISGHVSLFWYQQALGQGPEFLTYFQNEAQLDKSGLPSDRFFAERPEGSVSTLKIQRTQQEDSAVYLCASSPRQGPEKLFFGSGTQLSVL.